This T cell receptor (beta chain) was observed in a study of blood T cell repertoires in COVID-19. The CDR3 has 15 residues. Unmatched junction bases numbered 7, after V lost 4 bases and J lost 4 bases. Germline V lookup: CDR1 LGHDT, CDR2 YNNKEL (reference sequence). Assay: immunoSEQ multiplex PCR; the TCRdb copy retains only in-frame clones and omits some. The sample carries 60,000 or so clones, 80% to 90% recorded once. The sequenced sample was peripheral blood. The rearrangement joins TRBV3-1 (or the pseudogene TRBV3-2) to TRBJ2-5, with 9 positions matching TRBD1. This sequence originates from a woman aged 70-85 years with active COVID-19. CDR3 loop: CASSPYGQGRETQYF. CDR3 DNA: TGTGCCAGCAGCCCCTACGGACAGGGGCGAGAGACCCAGTACTTC.